The TCR beta chain under discussion was sequenced for a study of T-cell memory formation after mild COVID-19. TCRdb ran MiXCR on the 5' RACE reads and lists one entry per CDR3 protein. The sample has about 240,000 distinct CDR3 sequences; roughly 10% are singletons. The table lists this clonotype with a few counts. Trimming shortened V by 3 bases and J by 7 bases, and 6 bases separated the two germline ends. The CDR3 runs 11 residues. CDR1 and CDR2 (germline): SGHTA, FQGNSA. V usage is TRBV7-2 and J usage is TRBJ1-1; D remains ambiguous. This clonotype was sampled from a man aged 18 to 30 who had mild COVID-19 (a few samples of this study predate the infection). Cell type and time point are not known. Sequenced: PBMCs or a T cell subset sorted from them (not recorded which). The CDR3 DNA follows: TGTGCCAGCAGCTTGGGGTTTGAAGCTTTCTTT. Translating gives CASSLGFEAFF.